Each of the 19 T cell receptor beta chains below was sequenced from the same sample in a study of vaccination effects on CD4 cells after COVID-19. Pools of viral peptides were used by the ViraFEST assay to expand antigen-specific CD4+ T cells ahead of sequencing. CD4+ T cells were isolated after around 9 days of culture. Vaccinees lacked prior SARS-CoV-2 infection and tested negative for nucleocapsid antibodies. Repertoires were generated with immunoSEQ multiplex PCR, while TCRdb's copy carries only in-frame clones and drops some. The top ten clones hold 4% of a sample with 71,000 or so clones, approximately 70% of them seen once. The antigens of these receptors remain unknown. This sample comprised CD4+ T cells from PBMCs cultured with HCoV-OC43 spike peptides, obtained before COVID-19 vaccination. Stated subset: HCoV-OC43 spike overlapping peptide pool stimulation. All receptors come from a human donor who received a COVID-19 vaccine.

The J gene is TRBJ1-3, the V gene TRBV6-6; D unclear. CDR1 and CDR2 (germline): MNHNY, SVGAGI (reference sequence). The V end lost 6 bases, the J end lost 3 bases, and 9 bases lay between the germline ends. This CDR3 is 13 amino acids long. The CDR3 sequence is CASSERLGNTIYF. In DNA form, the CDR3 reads TGTGCCAGCAGCGAACGACTTGGAAACACCATATATTTT.

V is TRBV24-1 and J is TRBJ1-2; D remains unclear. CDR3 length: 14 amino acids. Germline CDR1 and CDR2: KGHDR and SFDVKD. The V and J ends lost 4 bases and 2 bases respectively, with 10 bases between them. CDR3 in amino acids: CATSDQTENYGYTF. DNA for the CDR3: TGTGCCACCAGTGACCAGACTGAGAACTATGGCTACACCTTC.

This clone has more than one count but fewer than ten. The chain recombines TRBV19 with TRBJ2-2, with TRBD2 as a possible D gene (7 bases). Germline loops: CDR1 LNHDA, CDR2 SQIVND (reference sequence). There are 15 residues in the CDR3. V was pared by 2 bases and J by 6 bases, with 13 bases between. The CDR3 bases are TGTGCCAGTAGTATAATGAGGGGGGGCCCCGGGGAGCTGTTTTTT. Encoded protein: CASSIMRGGPGELFF. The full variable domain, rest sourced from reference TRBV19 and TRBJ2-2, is DGGITQSPKYLFRKEGQNVTLSCEQNLNHDAMYWYRQDPGQGLRLIYYSQIVNDFQKGDIAEGYSVSREKKESFPLTVTSAQKNPTAFYLCASSIMRGGPGELFFGEGSRLTVL.

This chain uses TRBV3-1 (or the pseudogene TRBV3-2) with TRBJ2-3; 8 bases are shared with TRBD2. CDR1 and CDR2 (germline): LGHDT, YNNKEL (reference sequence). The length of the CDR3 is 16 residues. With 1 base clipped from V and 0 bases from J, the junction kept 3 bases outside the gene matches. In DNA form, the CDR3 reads TGTGCCAGCAGCCAAGGGGCTAGCGGGAGCACAGATACGCAGTATTTT. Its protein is CASSQGASGSTDTQYF.

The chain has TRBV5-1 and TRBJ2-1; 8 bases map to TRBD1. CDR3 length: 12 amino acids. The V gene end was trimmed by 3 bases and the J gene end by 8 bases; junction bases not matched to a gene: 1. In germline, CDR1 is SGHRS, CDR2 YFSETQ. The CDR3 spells CASSSDRDEQFF. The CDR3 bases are TGCGCCAGCAGCTCGGACAGGGATGAGCAGTTCTTC.

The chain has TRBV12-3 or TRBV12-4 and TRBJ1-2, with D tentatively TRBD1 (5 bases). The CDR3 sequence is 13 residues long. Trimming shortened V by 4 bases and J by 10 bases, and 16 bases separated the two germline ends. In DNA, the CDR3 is TGTGCCAGCAGTTCCCCCGACAGACCCACCTACACCTTC. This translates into CASSSPDRPTYTF.

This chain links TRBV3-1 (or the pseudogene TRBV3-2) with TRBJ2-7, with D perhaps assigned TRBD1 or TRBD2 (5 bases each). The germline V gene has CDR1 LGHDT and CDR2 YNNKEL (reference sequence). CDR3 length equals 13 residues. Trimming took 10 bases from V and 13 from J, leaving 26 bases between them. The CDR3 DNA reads TGTGCCACCGGGCTAACCCAGGGACGGGTAGGTTACGTC. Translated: CATGLTQGRVGYV.

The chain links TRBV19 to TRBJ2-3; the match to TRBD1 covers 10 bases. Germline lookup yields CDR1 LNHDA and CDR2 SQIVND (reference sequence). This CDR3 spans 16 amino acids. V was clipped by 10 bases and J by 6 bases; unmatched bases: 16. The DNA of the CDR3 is TGTGCCACCCGACAGGGGGCTACTTTCCCGCTGGATACGCAGTATTTT. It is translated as CATRQGATFPLDTQYF. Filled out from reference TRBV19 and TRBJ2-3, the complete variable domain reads DGGITQSPKYLFRKEGQNVTLSCEQNLNHDAMYWYRQDPGQGLRLIYYSQIVNDFQKGDIAEGYSVSREKKESFPLTVTSAQKNPTAFYLCATRQGATFPLDTQYFGPGTRLTVL.

CDR3 sequence: CASSPPRREAGELFF. As DNA, the CDR3 is TGTGCCAGCTCACCACCCAGGAGGGAGGCCGGGGAGCTGTTTTTT. The gene calls are TRBV18 and TRBJ2-2, with a tentative D call TRBD2 (6 bases). The CDR3 is 15 residues long. V was trimmed by 0 bases and J by 6 bases, leaving 11 bases between them. The germline V gene has CDR1 KGHSH and CDR2 LQKENI. Full variable domain (rest looked up from reference TRBV18 and TRBJ2-2): NAGVMQNPRHLVRRRGQEARLRCSPMKGHSHVYWYRQLPEEGLKFMVYLQKENIIDESGMPKERFSAEFPKEGPSILRIQQVVRGDSAAYFCASSPPRREAGELFFGEGSRLTVL.

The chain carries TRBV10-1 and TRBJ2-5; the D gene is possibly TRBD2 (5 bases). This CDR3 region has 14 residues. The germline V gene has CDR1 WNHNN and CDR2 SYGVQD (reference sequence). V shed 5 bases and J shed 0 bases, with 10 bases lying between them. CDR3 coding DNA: TGCGCCAGCAGTAGGGCCGGGGACCAAGAGACCCAGTACTTC. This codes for CASSRAGDQETQYF.

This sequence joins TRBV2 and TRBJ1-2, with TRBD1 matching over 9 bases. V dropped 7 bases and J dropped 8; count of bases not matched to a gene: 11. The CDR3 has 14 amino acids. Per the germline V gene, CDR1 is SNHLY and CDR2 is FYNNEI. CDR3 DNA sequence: TGTGCCAGCAACCGGAAGGGGACAGGGTCCGGCTACACCTTC. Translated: CASNRKGTGSGYTF.

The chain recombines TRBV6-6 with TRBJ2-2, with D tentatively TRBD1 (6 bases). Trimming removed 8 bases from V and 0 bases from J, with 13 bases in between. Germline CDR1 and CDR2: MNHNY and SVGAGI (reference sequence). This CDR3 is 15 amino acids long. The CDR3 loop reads CASQFGQPNTGELFF. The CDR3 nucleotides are TGTGCCAGCCAATTCGGACAGCCGAACACCGGGGAGCTGTTTTTT.

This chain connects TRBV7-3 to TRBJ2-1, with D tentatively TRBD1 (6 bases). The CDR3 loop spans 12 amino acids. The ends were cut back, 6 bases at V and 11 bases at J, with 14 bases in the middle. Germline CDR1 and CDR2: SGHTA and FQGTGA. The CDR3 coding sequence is TGTGCCAGCAGTTCAGGGGACCAAAAGCAGTTCTTC. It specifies CASSSGDQKQFF.

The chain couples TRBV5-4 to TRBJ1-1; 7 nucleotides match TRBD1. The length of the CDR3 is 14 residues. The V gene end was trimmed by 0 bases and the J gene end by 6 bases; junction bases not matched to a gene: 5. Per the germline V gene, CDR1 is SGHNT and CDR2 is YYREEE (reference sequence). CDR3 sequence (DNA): TGTGCCAGCAGCTTGGACAGGGGCGGGCCTGAAGCTTTCTTT. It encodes CASSLDRGGPEAFF.

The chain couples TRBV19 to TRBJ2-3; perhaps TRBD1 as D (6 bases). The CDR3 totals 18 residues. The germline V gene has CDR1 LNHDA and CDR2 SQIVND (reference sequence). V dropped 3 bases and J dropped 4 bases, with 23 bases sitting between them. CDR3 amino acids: CASSISPQGRLKADTQYF. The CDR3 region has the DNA TGTGCCAGTAGTATTTCCCCGCAGGGGCGACTCAAGGCAGATACGCAGTATTTT.

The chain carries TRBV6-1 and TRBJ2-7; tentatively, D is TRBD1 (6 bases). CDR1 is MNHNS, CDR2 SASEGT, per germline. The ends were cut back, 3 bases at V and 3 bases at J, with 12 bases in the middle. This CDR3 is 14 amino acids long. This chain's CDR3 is CASSEVRGDYEQYV. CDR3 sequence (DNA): TGTGCCAGCAGTGAGGTCAGGGGAGACTACGAGCAGTACGTC.

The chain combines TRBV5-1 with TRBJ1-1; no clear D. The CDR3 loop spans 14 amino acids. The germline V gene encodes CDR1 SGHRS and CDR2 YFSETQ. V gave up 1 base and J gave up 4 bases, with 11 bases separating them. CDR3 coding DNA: TGCGCCAGCAGCTTGCTTAGCCCGGGCACTGAAGCTTTCTTT. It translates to CASSLLSPGTEAFF.

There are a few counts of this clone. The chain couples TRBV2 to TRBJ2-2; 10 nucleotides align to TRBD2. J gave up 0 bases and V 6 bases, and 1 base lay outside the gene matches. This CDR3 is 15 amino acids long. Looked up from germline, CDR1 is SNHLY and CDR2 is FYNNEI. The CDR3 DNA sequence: TGTGCCAGCAGCACTAGCGGGGCGAACACCGGGGAGCTGTTTTTT. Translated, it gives CASSTSGANTGELFF.

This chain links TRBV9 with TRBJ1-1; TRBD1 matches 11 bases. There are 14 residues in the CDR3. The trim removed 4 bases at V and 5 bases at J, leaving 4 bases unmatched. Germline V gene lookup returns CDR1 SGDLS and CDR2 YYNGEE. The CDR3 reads CASSSGTGGTEAFF. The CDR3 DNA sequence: TGTGCCAGCAGCTCCGGGACAGGGGGGACTGAAGCTTTCTTT.